The source of this TCR beta chain is a study of cytomegalovirus exposure and HLA in healthy donors. Study overall: It was reported in a later analysis that the same platform had been used for the 120 or so validation repertoires as for the roughly 700 first-cohort repertoires.

Per germline, CDR1 GTSNPN and CDR2 SVGIG (reference sequence). CDR3 size: 17 residues. V gave up 2 bases and J gave up 10 bases; unmatched junction bases: 22. Libraries were prepared by immunoSEQ multiplex PCR; TCRdb keeps only in-frame clonotypes and omits some of them. The profile shows fewer than 150,000 clones, almost 90% of them singletons. Sample: PBMCs. The TCR comes from a man aged 25 to 45 in good health and CMV-seronegative. The chain uses TRBV30 and TRBJ1-2; 7 bases fit TRBD1. CDR3 nucleotide sequence: TGTGCCTGGAGTTCTCTTCGAGGCAGGGGGACCCGCCCCGACTACACCTTC. It encodes CAWSSLRGRGTRPDYTF.